These 22 T cell receptor beta chains were sequenced from one sample in a study of blood T cell repertoires in COVID-19. Assay used: immunoSEQ multiplex PCR; TCRdb lists only in-frame clones, some missing. The table lists approximately 150,000 clones, less than 90% of them singletons. Sequencing input: peripheral blood. Source of these receptors: a man aged 25-45 years with COVID-19, enrolled during active disease.

This clone was seen many times. The V and J genes are TRBV30 and TRBJ1-4, with D unclear. The germline CDR1 and CDR2 sequences are GTSNPN and SVGIG (reference sequence). Trimming removed 0 bases at V and 8 bases at J, with 10 bases between. This CDR3 is 13 amino acids long. The CDR3 DNA follows: TGTGCCTGGAGTGTATCGTCGGGGGAAAAACTGTTTTTT. Its protein is CAWSVSSGEKLFF.

The rearrangement uses TRBV30 and TRBJ2-4; perhaps TRBD2 as D (6 bases). CDR3 size: 14 residues. Per the germline V gene, CDR1 is GTSNPN and CDR2 is SVGIG (reference sequence). Trimming took off 0 bases at V and 0 bases at J, with 6 bases between the two ends. CDR3 protein: CAWSVAGAKNIQYF. In DNA form, the CDR3 reads TGTGCCTGGAGTGTAGCGGGAGCCAAAAACATTCAGTACTTC.

V and J are TRBV27 and TRBJ2-3; 10 bases map to TRBD2. There are 15 residues in the CDR3. V was clipped by 7 bases and J by 7 bases; unmatched bases: 11. Germline CDR1 reads MNHEY; CDR2 reads SMNVEV (reference sequence). Written as DNA, the CDR3 is TGTGCCAGCAAGATAAGCGGGAGGGAGGGTTATACGCAGTATTTT. Translation: CASKISGREGYTQYF.

The rearrangement uses TRBV6-5 and TRBJ2-1; possibly TRBD1 for D (6 bases). This CDR3 spans 15 amino acids. V lost 6 bases and J lost 8, with 20 bases in between. CDR1 MNHEY and CDR2 SVGAGI come from the germline V gene. The CDR3 bases are TGTGCCAGCAGCGCAGGACAGCCATCCTATGATGAGCAGTTCTTC. This encodes CASSAGQPSYDEQFF.

The chain couples TRBV9 to TRBJ2-1; the D gene is possibly TRBD1 (5 bases). CDR3 length: 13 amino acids. V was pared by 5 bases and J by 7 bases, with 13 bases between. Germline CDR1 is SGDLS and CDR2 is YYNGEE. The CDR3: CASRKDSSNEQFF. Here the CDR3 DNA reads TGTGCCAGCAGAAAAGACAGTTCGAATGAGCAGTTCTTC.

The table lists this clone with a few counts. The chain is built from TRBV2 and TRBJ2-7, with D uncertain. CDR1 and CDR2 from the germline V gene are SNHLY and FYNNEI. The CDR3 is made up of 13 amino acids. Trimming removed 4 bases at V and 6 bases at J, with 13 bases between. CDR3 in amino acids: CASSGPASFEQYF. The CDR3 bases are TGTGCCAGCAGTGGACCTGCTAGTTTCGAGCAGTACTTC. The whole variable domain, remainder taken from reference TRBV2 and TRBJ2-7, is EPEVTQTPSHQVTQMGQEVILRCVPISNHLYFYWYRQILGQKVEFLVSFYNNEISEKSEIFDDQFSVERPDGSNFTLKIRSTKLEDSAMYFCASSGPASFEQYFGPGTRLTVT.

The chain has TRBV5-6 and TRBJ2-3; 8 nucleotides match TRBD2. The CDR3 is 15 amino acids. After removal of 5 bases from V and 2 bases from J, the junction contained 7 bases not matched to a gene. The germline V gene encodes CDR1 SGHDT and CDR2 YYEEEE. Here the CDR3 reads CASSPAGGLTDTQYF. Here the CDR3 DNA reads TGTGCCAGCAGTCCCGCGGGGGGCCTCACAGATACGCAGTATTTT.

V and J are TRBV5-4 and TRBJ2-1, with a weak D call TRBD1 (6 bases). The CDR3 runs 12 residues. Germline V gene sequence: CDR1 SGHNT, CDR2 YYREEE (reference sequence). Trimming removed 4 bases from V and 7 bases from J, with 9 bases in between. CDR3 residues: CASSPTGNEQFF. The CDR3, as DNA: TGTGCCAGCAGCCCTACAGGGAATGAGCAGTTCTTC.

The chain links TRBV10-1 to TRBJ2-7, with a tentative D call TRBD2 (5 bases). The CDR3 runs 13 residues. The germline V gene encodes CDR1 WNHNN and CDR2 SYGVQD (reference sequence). The germline V and J ends were trimmed by 5 bases and 10 bases, with 18 bases remaining between them. The CDR3 sequence: CASSRGSETIQYF. CDR3 nucleotide sequence: TGCGCCAGCAGTAGAGGGTCTGAGACAATCCAGTACTTC.

J is TRBJ2-3 and V is TRBV7-3; a possible D gene is TRBD2 (7 bases). The CDR3 runs to 14 residues. V gave up 1 base and J gave up 4 bases, with 9 bases separating them. From germline, CDR1 is SGHTA and CDR2 FQGTGA. For the CDR3, the DNA is TGTGCCAGCAGCTTAAGCGGGGGCGCAGATACGCAGTATTTT. Its protein is CASSLSGGADTQYF.

The V call is TRBV3-1 (or the pseudogene TRBV3-2), the J call TRBJ2-1; 14 positions agree with TRBD2. J gave up 8 bases and V 4 bases, and 10 bases lay outside the gene matches. The germline V gene has CDR1 LGHDT and CDR2 YNNKEL (reference sequence). This CDR3 comprises 17 residues. CDR3 nucleotides: TGTGCCAGCAGCCGGAGAGGACTAGCGGGAGGAAACGATGAGCAGTTCTTC. This gives the protein CASSRRGLAGGNDEQFF.

V usage is TRBV4-3 and J usage is TRBJ2-3; D might be TRBD2 (6 bases). The CDR3 has 14 amino acids. Germline V CDR1 and CDR2: LGHNA, YSLEER. V lost 1 base to trimming and J lost 4 bases, with 9 bases between them. This CDR3 reads CASSQAAGPDTQYF. The CDR3 DNA is TGCGCCAGCAGCCAAGCCGCGGGACCAGATACGCAGTATTTT.

The CDR3 reads CASQSGGPNEKLFF. The CDR3 region has the DNA TGTGCCAGCCAGTCAGGAGGGCCTAATGAAAAACTGTTTTTT. This rearrangement joins TRBV25-1 to TRBJ1-4, with unresolved D. Germline CDR1 is MGHDK and CDR2 is SYGVNS. Between the trimmed V and J ends, which lost 8 bases and 3 bases, there was a span of 13 bases. The CDR3 sequence is 14 residues long.

CDR3 in amino acids: CASSQAGGNEKLFF. The CDR3 DNA reads TGTGCCAGCAGCCAAGCGGGCGGGAATGAAAAACTGTTTTTT. V is TRBV3-1 (or the pseudogene TRBV3-2) and J is TRBJ1-4; no firm D call. Germline-derived CDR1 and CDR2 are LGHDT and YNNKEL (reference sequence). This CDR3 region has 14 residues. V dropped 1 base and J dropped 5 bases, with 8 bases sitting between them.

The chain joins TRBV27 to TRBJ2-7; D perhaps matches TRBD1 (5 bases). Germline V lookup: CDR1 MNHEY, CDR2 SMNVEV (reference sequence). V was pared by 5 bases and J by 4 bases, with 15 bases between. This CDR3 has 14 residues. In DNA form, the CDR3 reads TGTGCCAGCAGTACGTCTAGGGGCCAGTACGAGCAGTACTTC. Translating it yields CASSTSRGQYEQYF.

The CDR3 region has the DNA TGTGCCACCAGTGGGGTAGGACAGGGGGACAAGAGGGCCAAAAACATTCAGTACTTC. This codes for CATSGVGQGDKRAKNIQYF. V usage is TRBV24-1 and J usage is TRBJ2-4, with 10 bases identical to TRBD1. The CDR3 loop spans 19 amino acids. Germline CDR1 reads KGHDR; CDR2 reads SFDVKD. V was clipped by 5 bases and J by 1 base; unmatched bases: 13.

V gene TRBV28 combines with J gene TRBJ1-5; tentatively, D is TRBD1 (6 bases). CDR1 and CDR2 (germline): MDHEN, SYDVKM. V was trimmed by 1 base and J by 5 bases, leaving 18 bases between them. The CDR3 is made up of 17 amino acids. The CDR3 sequence: CASSLSGGADTYQPQHF. CDR3 coding DNA: TGTGCCAGCAGTTTATCGGGGGGGGCGGATACCTATCAGCCCCAGCATTTT. The variable domain in full, completed from reference TRBV28 and TRBJ1-5, reads DVKVTQSSRYLVKRTGEKVFLECVQDMDHENMFWYRQDPGLGLRLIYFSYDVKMKEKGDIPEGYSVSREKKERFSLILESASTNQTSMYLCASSLSGGADTYQPQHFGDGTRLSIL.

This clone was seen a handful of times. V usage is TRBV5-1 and J usage is TRBJ2-5; 10 bases agree with TRBD2. This CDR3 region has 16 residues. Germline V lookup: CDR1 SGHRS, CDR2 YFSETQ. V lost 0 bases, J lost 2 bases, and 4 bases stayed unmatched. CDR3 DNA: TGCGCCAGCAGCTTGGGAGGACTAGCGGATCAAGAGACCCAGTACTTC. Translating gives CASSLGGLADQETQYF.

The gene calls are TRBV28 and TRBJ1-4; D is perhaps TRBD1 (5 bases). V lost 5 bases to trimming and J lost 8 bases, with 18 bases between them. Germline CDR1 is MDHEN and CDR2 is SYDVKM. The CDR3 sequence is 15 residues long. As DNA, the CDR3 is TGTGCCAGCAGTGGGGCGGGAGACTTGAGGGAAAAACTGTTTTTT. It encodes CASSGAGDLREKLFF. The entire variable domain, with the rest obtained from reference TRBV28 and TRBJ1-4, is as follows: DVKVTQSSRYLVKRTGEKVFLECVQDMDHENMFWYRQDPGLGLRLIYFSYDVKMKEKGDIPEGYSVSREKKERFSLILESASTNQTSMYLCASSGAGDLREKLFFGSGTQLSVL.

The chain combines TRBV5-4 with TRBJ2-2; 7 positions match TRBD1. The CDR3 runs to 15 residues. Trimming at V came to 4 bases and at J to 5 bases, leaving 8 bases not matched to a gene. Germline loops: CDR1 SGHNT, CDR2 YYREEE (reference sequence). CDR3 sequence: CASSDGTVRTGELFF. The CDR3 coding sequence is TGTGCCAGCAGCGACGGGACAGTGAGAACCGGGGAGCTGTTTTTT.

The chain is built from TRBV27 and TRBJ2-1, with a weak D call TRBD1 (6 bases). V dropped 6 bases and J dropped 4 bases, with 16 bases sitting between them. Germline CDR1 MNHEY, CDR2 SMNVEV (reference sequence). The CDR3 is made up of 15 amino acids. Here the CDR3 DNA reads TGTGCCAGCAGCGCCCGACAGGTGTTTTACAATGAGCAGTTCTTC. This encodes CASSARQVFYNEQFF.

The chain uses TRBV10-3 and TRBJ2-2; D may be TRBD2 (5 bases). V shed 0 bases and J shed 2 bases, with 7 bases lying between them. The germline gives CDR1 ENHRY, CDR2 SYGVKD. The CDR3 covers 15 residues. The CDR3 DNA reads TGTGCCATCAGTGAGTCTAGCGTAAACACCGGGGAGCTGTTTTTT. It translates to CAISESSVNTGELFF.